A selection of T cell receptor beta chains follows, all from one sample in a study of regulatory T cells in long-lasting Graves disease. TCRdb reprocessed the multiplex PCR reads via MiXCR and lists one record per CDR3 protein. Found here are about 470,000 distinct CDR3 sequences, 20% of them singletons; the top ten hold 6.5% to 8%. The starting material was peripheral blood mononuclear cells (PBMCs), obtained when the disease was refractory, from a patient treated with antithyroid drugs. The receptors come from a female donor with Graves disease. The CDR3 runs from the conserved cysteine through the conserved F or W. A D gene is named only where the DNA matches it firmly. Size is omitted from some rows. Given values are once, few, many or a class for expanded clones.

J gene	D gene	V gene	clone size	CDR3 DNA	CDR3 protein
TRBJ2-2	NA	TRBV5-4	NA	TGTGCCAGCAGCTTGGATAGACTTTCCACCGGGGAGCTGTTTTTT	CASSLDRLSTGELFF
TRBJ1-2	NA	TRBV29-1	many	TGCAGCGGTGGCTCCGGGACAAGCTATGGCTACACCTTC	CSGGSGTSYGYTF
TRBJ1-2	NA	TRBV28	many	TGTGCCAGCAGTTTTGAGGGGACTGGCTACACCTTC	CASSFEGTGYTF
TRBJ2-7	NA	TRBV15	NA	TGTGCCACCAGCCGACAGGCAAGCTACGAGCAGTACTTC	CATSRQASYEQYF
TRBJ2-1	TRBD1	TRBV5-5	few	TGTGCCAGCAGCTTAGGAAACCGGGACAGGGTAGGGGACAATGAGCAGTTCTTC	CASSLGNRDRVGDNEQFF
TRBJ2-7	NA	TRBV4-1	few	TGCGCCAGCAGCGTCCGGGACGAGCTCTACGAGCAGTACTTC	CASSVRDELYEQYF
TRBJ2-2	TRBD2	TRBV18	many	TGTGCCAGCTCACCGACTAGCGGGAGGACCACCGGGGAGCTGTTTTTT	CASSPTSGRTTGELFF
TRBJ1-2	TRBD1	TRBV24-1	many	TGTGCCACCAGTGATCGGAGACAGGGGGATCACTACACCTTC	CATSDRRQGDHYTF
TRBJ2-2	NA	TRBV6-1	many	TGTGCCAGCCGCCCGTCCCAGGGAATTGGGACCGGGGAGCTGTTTTTT	CASRPSQGIGTGELFF
TRBJ1-1	NA	TRBV10-3	NA	TGTGCCATCTCAGGGAACACTGAAGCTTTCTTT	CAISGNTEAFF
TRBJ2-7	TRBD1	TRBV6-1	NA	TGTGCCAGCACGGGACAGGGCCCTTACGAGCAGTACTTC	CASTGQGPYEQYF
TRBJ2-7	TRBD2	TRBV27	NA	TGTGTCAGCCGGGACTACTACGAGCAGTGCTTC	CVSRDYYEQCF
TRBJ2-2	NA	TRBV2	many	TGTGCCAGCAGTGATTCTATTCTGGGAACTGACACCGGGGAGCTGTTTTTT	CASSDSILGTDTGELFF
TRBJ1-3	NA	TRBV7-2	NA	TGTGCCAGCAGCTCCAGGGCGTTCTCTGGAAACACCATATATTTT	CASSSRAFSGNTIYF
TRBJ2-7	TRBD2	TRBV6-1	NA	TGTGCCAGCAGTAACGGACTAGCGGGTTTTGGCTCCTACGAGCAGTACTTC	CASSNGLAGFGSYEQYF
TRBJ1-2	TRBD1	TRBV28	NA	TGTGCCAGCACCTTCCTACAGGGGGGCTATGGCTACACCTTC	CASTFLQGGYGYTF
TRBJ1-1	TRBD1	TRBV7-2	many	TGTGCCAGCACCATACGGACAGGGGGCTTCCTACCTTTCTTT	CASTIRTGGFLPFF
TRBJ1-2	NA	TRBV20-1	many	TGCAGTGCTAGGGGGGGGCTTGACTATGGCTACACCTTC	CSARGGLDYGYTF
TRBJ2-5	TRBD2	TRBV7-9	NA	TGTGCCAGCAGCCCCGGGACTAGCGGGAGGGACCCTGTGGGGACCCAGTACTTC	CASSPGTSGRDPVGTQYF
TRBJ2-5	NA	TRBV27	many	TGTGCCAGCAGTTTGGGGTACCAAGAGACCCAGTACTTC	CASSLGYQETQYF
TRBJ1-4	NA	TRBV27	many	TGTGCCAGCAGTTTAACCCCGGGGAGGACAGACGAGGGGGGCAATGAAAAACTGTTTTTT	CASSLTPGRTDEGGNEKLFF
TRBJ2-3	TRBD2	TRBV29-1	few	TGCAGCGTCACTACTAGCGCGCAGTATTTT	CSVTTSAQYF
TRBJ1-6	NA	TRBV6-1	few	TGTGCCAGCAGAAGTCAAATTAATTCACCCCTCCACTTT	CASRSQINSPLHF
TRBJ2-7	NA	TRBV5-1	few	TGCGCCAGCAGCTTTTACACTTCCTACGAGCAGTACTTC	CASSFYTSYEQYF
TRBJ2-7	TRBD2	TRBV12-3/TRBV12-4	many	TGTGCCAGCAGTCCAGCGACTAGCGGGAGCGGCGAGCAGTACTTC	CASSPATSGSGEQYF
TRBJ1-1	TRBD1	TRBV6-1	NA	TGTGCCAGCAGCCCTACCGTGGCAGGGGGTGGAACTGAAGCTTTCTTT	CASSPTVAGGGTEAFF
TRBJ2-6	NA	TRBV30	NA	TGTGCCTGCTATCCTGGGGCCAACGTCCTGACTTTC	CACYPGANVLTF
TRBJ1-4	NA	TRBV11-2	many	TGTGCCAGCTCTCGGGGGGCGGGGCAAGCTAATGAAAAACTGTTTTTT	CASSRGAGQANEKLFF
TRBJ2-7	TRBD2	TRBV5-4	many	TGTGCCAGCAGCCCCTCGACTAGCGCCTCCTACGAGCAGTACTTC	CASSPSTSASYEQYF
TRBJ2-6	TRBD2	TRBV6-2/TRBV6-3	many	TGTGCCAGCAGTTCCCAGGTGGGGACTAGGGCCGGGGCCAACGTCCTGACTTTC	CASSSQVGTRAGANVLTF
TRBJ1-2	TRBD1	TRBV30	few	TGTGCCTGGAGTGTACAGGGACAGCGCTCTAACTATGGCTACACCTTC	CAWSVQGQRSNYGYTF